This TCR beta chain originates from a study of Ad26.COV2.S vaccination and SARS-CoV-2 variants listed by TCRdb under 2021. In the study overall: Vaccine-arm donors were drawn from COV1001, a multicentre, randomized, double-blind, placebo-controlled phase I-IIa trial of Ad26.COV2.S in healthy adults. Dosing of Ad26.COV2.S was intramuscular, at either 5x10^10 or 1x10^11 viral particles, delivered as one shot or as two shots spaced 56 days apart. TCRbeta repertoire sequencing served as the tool for gauging how specific and how broad the SARS-CoV-2-reactive T cell receptors were following Ad26.COV2.S vaccination. A total of approximately 30 samples were included in the TCR-sequenced set, comprising around 19 Ad26.COV2.S vaccine recipients, 5 placebo recipients and 8 SARS-CoV-2 convalescent individuals. Participants in the trial were split at random into five groups of five each, receiving low-dose or high-dose Ad26.COV2.S once or twice, or else placebo on both occasions. Throughout the experiments and outcome assessment, investigators stayed blinded to trial group allocation. General study outcomes and caveats: The authors noted that total T cell responses may have been underestimated by the TCR breadth and depth analyses. Spike-specific TCR breadth was higher in Ad26.COV2.S recipients than in placebo recipients (P = 0.0014). After vaccination, substantial breadth of spike-specific CD8+ and CD4+ T cell responses was reported. The study was not powered to compare responses between vaccine doses or regimens. Vaccine and placebo recipients had similar non-spike TCR breadth, a finding consistent with the vaccine containing only spike.

Explained via the paper, the treatment or condition label denotes: 15 to 20 received Ad26.COV2.S at low or high dose, single or two shots; roughly five received placebo; per-sample allocation not given. Repertoires of vaccine and placebo recipients were sequenced from samples collected on day 63 after the first injection. Between 29 July and 7 August 2020, Cohort 1b enrolled around 25 adults aged 18-55 years at one site in Boston, USA. Ad26.COV2.S consisted of a replication-incompetent adenovirus type 26 vector by which a prefusion-stabilized SARS-CoV-2 spike protein from the original Wuhan strain was expressed. The immunoSEQ Assay was the method used to sequence TCRbeta CDR3 regions. After extraction, genomic DNA underwent amplification by bias-controlled multiplex PCR, followed by high-throughput sequencing. From the authors' description of their analysis: To quantify the absolute abundance of every unique TCRbeta CDR3 region, sequences were collapsed and filtered. T cell fraction was estimated by normalizing TCRbeta template counts to usable DNA, with usable DNA measured through amplification of reference genes found in all nucleated cells. Repertoire TCRs were annotated as SARS-CoV-2-specific by exact matching of V gene, CDR3 amino acid sequence and J gene to a known reactive TCR set. The reference SARS-CoV-2 TCR set came from MIRA and was filtered for enrichment in COVID-19-positive ImmuneCODE repertoires, removing public or cross-reactive TCRs. Based on the MIRA antigens, annotated TCRs were further analysed at the level of specific ORF or position within ORF. Breadth was defined as the number of annotated unique rearrangements divided by the total number of unique productive rearrangements, and depth was defined as the summed frequency of the annotated unique rearrangements. Two-sided Wilcoxon rank-sum tests were used to compare TCR breadth between groups. TCRdb provides this immuneACCESS table in a form limited to in-frame rearrangements. Some clones are lacking; in checked studies, under half of them reflect an unresolved V gene, and why the rest are absent is not known. For V, J and clone size, that table is used; D and trimming come from the DNA. For this sample there are about half a million clones; approximately 90% appear just once. The ten largest clonotypes hold around 1.6% of the sample.

Comments on this clone: Its specific antigen is unknown. No clone much larger than this one lies a single base away; base qualities are absent.

CDR1 and CDR2 are drawn from the germline V gene (reference sequence): LGHDT, YNNKEL. From its cysteine to its phenylalanine, the CDR3 spans 14 amino acids. The sequence is cut down to CDR3 DNA, 42 bases in frame from base 1. Trimming at the junction amounts to 0 bases on V and 7 bases on J, and the germline ends lie 7 bases apart. The chain is encoded by TRBV3-1 (or the pseudogene TRBV3-2) joined to TRBJ1-6; the D gene identity is not certain. This specimen consisted of peripheral blood, obtained in a trial of Ad26.COV2.S vaccine versus placebo. The source is a person between 18 and 59 years old who received the Ad26.COV2.S COVID-19 vaccine or a placebo. The CDR3 corresponds to CASSQEHSNSPLHF. The sequenced DNA is TGTGCCAGCAGCCAAGAACATTCGAATTCACCCCTCCACTTT.